This T cell receptor (beta chain) emerged from a study of blood T cell repertoires in COVID-19 (dated by TCRdb to the early 2020s). For the study in its entirety: The collaborator samples originated in the United States, Italy and Spain and spanned the acute and convalescent phases of COVID-19. The material from the prospective study consisted of cDNA or gDNA derived from T cells, B-cell-depleted T cells, or PBMCs. The dataset comprised deeply sampled blood TCRbeta repertoires from subjects exposed to, actively infected with, or recovered from COVID-19. The repertoires were made available in a free public database intended to serve as a resource for research on the immune response to SARS-CoV-2. Samples came from the ongoing ImmuneRACE study (first 160 participants) plus 1,254 subjects from 6 global collaborators. A de-identified subject ID, COVID-19 status, age in years and sex were almost always included in the sample metadata. Where available, HLA class I and class II types were taken from metadata supplied by the sample provider and were not determined by assay-based typing. Results the study describes overall, beyond this receptor: Clinical and demographic metadata were provided uncurated, with the amount varying by source and participant.

The immunoSEQ Assay, a bias-controlled multiplex PCR, was used to amplify TCRbeta CDR3 regions from genomic DNA. Concerning the study's data processing: Within the assay, amplification of reference gene primers was used to estimate how many nucleated cells each sample contained. Sequence reads were collapsed and filtered to measure the absolute abundance of every unique TCRbeta CDR3 rearrangement. For each sample, productive Simpson clonality was calculated by taking the square root of Simpson's diversity index across productive rearrangements. The clones in this table, taken by TCRdb from immuneACCESS, are in-frame only. Not every clone is retained; where verified, under half of the shortfall comes from an unresolved V gene, and the cause of the rest is unknown. V and J calls and clone size are as listed in that table; D and trimming were resolved from the DNA. The sample table lists 65,000 to 90,000 clones, 87% of them with a count of one. The ten largest make up about 3% of the sample.

Only a few counts were recorded for this clone. The antigen it binds to is not known. It has no much larger one-base neighbor in the sample; base qualities were not kept. Collaborating institutions collected whole blood in K2EDTA tubes following their own protocols. For TCRbeta analysis, collaborator samples were shipped as frozen whole blood, as isolated PBMCs, or as DNA extracted from either sample type. Based on the germline V gene, the CDR1 and CDR2 sequences are SGHNT and YENEEA. V sheds 6 bases and J sheds 6 bases, leaving 20 bases between their ends. The CDR3 goes from the cysteine to the phenylalanine over 16 residues. Only the CDR3 region is kept as DNA, spanning 48 bases read in frame from base 1.

The sequencing input was peripheral blood. Recombination joined TRBV11-3 with TRBJ2-2, and the D gene may be TRBD2, 6 bases matching. The source of this sequence is a woman in her forties or fifties with active or convalescent COVID-19. The sequence in DNA is TGTGCCAGCAGTATAGTAGGAGGGGACCGTGCCGGGGAGCTGTTTTTT. It translates as CASSIVGGDRAGELFF. The full variable domain, completed from the reference TRBV11-3 and TRBJ2-2 proteins outside the CDR3, reads EAGVVQSPRYKIIEKKQPVAFWCNPISGHNTLYWYLQNLGQGPELLIRYENEEAVDDSQLPKDRFSAERLKGVDSTLKIQPAELGDSAVYLCASSIVGGDRAGELFFGEGSRLTVL.